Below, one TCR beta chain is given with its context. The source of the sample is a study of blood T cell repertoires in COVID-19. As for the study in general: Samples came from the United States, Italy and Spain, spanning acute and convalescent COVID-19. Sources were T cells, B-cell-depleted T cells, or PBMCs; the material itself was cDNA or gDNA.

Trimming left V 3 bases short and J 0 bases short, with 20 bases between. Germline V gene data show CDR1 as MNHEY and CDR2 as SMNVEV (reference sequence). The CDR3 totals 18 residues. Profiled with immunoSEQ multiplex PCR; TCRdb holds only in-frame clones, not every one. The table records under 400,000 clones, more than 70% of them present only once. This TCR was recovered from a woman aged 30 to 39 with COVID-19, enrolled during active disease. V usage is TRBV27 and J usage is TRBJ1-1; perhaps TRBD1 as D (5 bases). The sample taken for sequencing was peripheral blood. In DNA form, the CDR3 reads TGTGCCAGCAGTTTTACATCAAGGGGCCTTAGGGTGAACACTGAAGCTTTCTTT. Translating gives CASSFTSRGLRVNTEAFF.